This TCR beta chain is from a study of cytomegalovirus exposure and HLA in healthy donors. Study-level points and caveats: Association of a missense DCLRE1C variant with TCR beta V- and J-gene trimming was reported in a later analysis. In a later analysis, compared with equally common non-associated chains, HLA-associated beta chains were more expanded. In a later analysis, HLA-C alleles had the fewest associated TCRs, DRB1 alleles the most.

V was pared by 3 bases and J by 4 bases, with 12 bases of the junction left unmatched. The germline V gene encodes CDR1 SGDLS and CDR2 YYNGEE. This CDR3 spans 16 amino acids. 60 Vbeta and 13 Jbeta primers were used in PCR. The assay was immunoSEQ multiplex PCR, and TCRdb's table has in-frame clones only and misses some. There are about 91,000 clones in the sample, with roughly 3% held by the top ten. Of note for this clone: Its matching antigen is unknown.

The sequenced sample was PBMCs. The TCR sequence derives from a woman in her twenties or thirties in good health and CMV-seronegative. The chain recombines TRBV9 with TRBJ2-5; the match to TRBD1 covers 7 bases. The CDR3 loop is CASSASTGDVGETQYF. The DNA of the CDR3 is TGTGCCAGCAGCGCATCAACAGGGGACGTTGGAGAGACCCAGTACTTC.